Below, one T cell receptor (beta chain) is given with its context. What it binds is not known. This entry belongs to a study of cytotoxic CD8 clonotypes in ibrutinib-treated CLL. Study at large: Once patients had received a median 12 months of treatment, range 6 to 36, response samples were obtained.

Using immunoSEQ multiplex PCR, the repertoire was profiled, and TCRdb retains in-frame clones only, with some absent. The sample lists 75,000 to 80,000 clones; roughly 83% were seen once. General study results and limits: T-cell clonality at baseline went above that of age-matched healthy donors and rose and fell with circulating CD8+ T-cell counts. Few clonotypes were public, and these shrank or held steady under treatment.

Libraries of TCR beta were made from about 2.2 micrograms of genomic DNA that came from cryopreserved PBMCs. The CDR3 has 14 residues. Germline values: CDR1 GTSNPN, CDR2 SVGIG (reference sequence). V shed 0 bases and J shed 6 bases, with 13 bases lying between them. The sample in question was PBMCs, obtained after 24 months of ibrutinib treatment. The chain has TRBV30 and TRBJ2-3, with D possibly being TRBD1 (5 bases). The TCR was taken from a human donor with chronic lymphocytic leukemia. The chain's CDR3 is CAWSVGAGRDTQYF. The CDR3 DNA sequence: TGTGCCTGGAGTGTAGGGGCAGGGCGGGATACGCAGTATTTT.